Listed here is a single T cell receptor (beta chain). Its recognized antigen is unknown. The record has no base qualities; no much larger clone is one base away. The roughly 39 donors, aged about 6 to 90 years, were systemically healthy Caucasian individuals from Russia. Each donor gave ten milliliters of peripheral blood, drawn into EDTA-treated Vacutainer tubes. Ficoll-Paque density-gradient centrifugation was used to isolate PBMCs, with at least 7 million per sample. Trizol reagent was used to extract total RNA from the PBMCs, yielding at least 6 micrograms per sample. Naive CD45RAhigh/CD27high T cell percentages were measured by flow cytometry on a PBMC aliquot from every donor. This entry belongs to a study of blood T cells in healthy people across ages (dated by TCRdb to between 2014 and 2017). Some background on the complete study: In model experiments, roughly one uniquely barcoded TCR beta cDNA molecule per two T cells was captured by template switching. The study measured age-related changes in TCR beta repertoire diversity using deep sequencing normalized with unique cDNA molecular identifiers. Donors were grouped into four age groups: young (average roughly 16 years), middle-aged (roughly 38), aged (around 66) and long-lived (just over 80). To avoid experimental bias, donors of different ages were randomly spread across the sequencing lanes. The study analyzed two additional independent replicas of 1 million unique cDNA reads from the same blood draw for two donors, one aged 18 to 29 and one aged 80 or older.

The library relied on 5' RACE. The sequencer was an Illumina HiSeq 2500. A second PCR of about 7 to 12 cycles was run with a J-beta primer mix and a sample-barcoded 5' primer. A template-switch 5' adaptor carrying 12 random nucleotides introduced a unique molecular identifier onto each TCR beta cDNA molecule. Each sample yielded at least 3 million CDR3-containing paired-end reads. The Mint cDNA synthesis kit, primed by a TRBC-specific oligonucleotide, was used to synthesize first-strand cDNA from all RNA. After uracil-DNA glycosylase treatment, a first 18-cycle PCR used universal primers M1SS and BC2_uni_R on all cDNA. The authors processed their data as follows. Each sample was normalized by randomly selecting 1 million high-quality reads, each carrying a distinct molecular identifier. Reads sharing molecular identifiers were discarded rather than binned into consensus sequences. MiTCR, run with a Q25 quality threshold and the strictest error-elimination algorithm, handled CDR3 identification, clonotype clustering and error correction. Lower-bound total TCR beta diversity was estimated with a nonparametric unseen species model using Euler transformation. Clones were called with MiXCR by TCRdb after fastp trimmed the public reads at Q25, and only in-frame beta chains were retained. Each entry merges the rows of one CDR3 protein and shows their most common DNA and genes. None of the V and J calls come from the authors' own analysis; TCRdb made them. The sample table records some 1.5 million distinct CDR3 sequences; roughly 43% of these occur just once. The top ten clones comprise approximately 4.1% of the sample.

What the authors observed across the whole study: Since profiling was done on bulk unsorted PBMCs, naive and antigen-experienced compartments could not be conclusively compared. Estimates of total diversity based on one million sequenced T cells were considered lower bounds and underestimates. Observed TCR beta diversity correlated strongly with the percentage of naive T cells measured by flow cytometry. Observed TCR beta diversity per million T cells fell roughly linearly with age, and a significant reduction was already apparent by age about 38. Because donor CMV infection status was unknown, age-related changes in expanded clonotypes were potentially confounded. Compared with the aged group, the long-lived group had more naive CD4+ T cells, fewer expanded clones and increased TCR diversity, a pattern suggesting age selection.

The origin of this receptor is a woman younger than 30 in good health. Sequencing was done on a sample of blood.

The DNA reads as follows: TGTGCCAGCAGTTGGTCCTCAGGGGACTATGGCTACACCTTC. Its coded protein is CASSWSSGDYGYTF. The V and J genes are TRBV27 and TRBJ1-2, with TRBD1 tentatively as D gene (6 bases match). V is shortened by 4 bases, J by 3 bases, and the region joining them spans 12 bases. The CDR3 numbers 14 residues from cysteine through phenylalanine. The kept DNA is CDR3 alone, 42 bases in frame from the first base. Reading the germline V gene (reference sequence) gives CDR1 MNHEY and CDR2 SMNVEV.